The 21 T cell receptor beta chains presented below share a single source sample, sequenced in a study of T cells in tuberculosis. The method was immunoSEQ multiplex PCR; TCRdb's version includes in-frame clones alone and lacks a portion of them. The data contain tens of thousands of clones, over 85% of them singletons. Input material: PBMCs. Source of these receptors: a donor aged 10 to 29 with latent tuberculosis or without tuberculosis infection.

The rearrangement uses TRBV25-1 and TRBJ2-7; TRBD1 aligns across 10 bases. The CDR3 has 13 residues. V lost 7 bases and J lost 7; bases outside the gene matches: 7. From germline, CDR1 is MGHDK and CDR2 SYGVNS. CDR3 sequence reads: CASTRTGGKEQYF. The CDR3 DNA reads TGTGCCAGCACCCGGACAGGGGGTAAGGAGCAGTACTTC.

Notes on this clone: A junction boundary mismatches the germline segment, possibly from a read error. The J gene is TRBJ1-2, the V gene TRBV2; D is ambiguous. The germline V gene has CDR1 SNHLY and CDR2 FYNNEI. The CDR3 extends over 15 amino acids. The CDR3 reads CASSELQAGYYGYTF. The CDR3 nucleotides read TGTGCCAGCAGTGAACTTCAGGCGGGGTACTATGGCTACACCTTT.

This clone came up once. V and J are TRBV2 and TRBJ1-1; perhaps TRBD1 as D (5 bases). The CDR3 is made up of 12 amino acids. Trimming removed 6 bases from V and 5 bases from J, with 10 bases in between. CDR1 SNHLY and CDR2 FYNNEI come from the germline V gene. CDR3 in DNA: TGTGCCAGCAGCAGGGTAAGGACTGAAGCTTTCTTT. It translates to CASSRVRTEAFF.

V is TRBV18 and J is TRBJ2-3, with 8 nucleotides matching TRBD2. With V trimmed by 1 base and J by 0 bases, 0 bases remained unmatched. Germline assignment: CDR1 KGHSH and CDR2 LQKENI. This CDR3 contains 15 residues. DNA for the CDR3: TGTGCCAGCTCACCACAGCGGGGGAGCACAGATACGCAGTATTTT. It codes for CASSPQRGSTDTQYF.

The J gene is TRBJ2-7, the V gene TRBV19; D perhaps matches TRBD2 (6 bases). The CDR3 covers 14 residues. CDR1 and CDR2 from the germline V gene are LNHDA and SQIVND (reference sequence). The V end was cut by 5 bases, the J end by 0 bases, with 11 bases between. In DNA, the CDR3 is TGTGCCAGTAGTTCCGGGGGTTCCTCCTACGAGCAGTACTTC. It translates to CASSSGGSSYEQYF.

This sequence joins TRBV21-1 and TRBJ2-7; TRBD2, as called in the table, went unchecked against the DNA. TRBV21-1 is a listed pseudogene. CDR3 length equals 15 residues. CDR3 DNA: TGTGCCAGCAGCAAAAGAGGAGCGGGCCCCTACGAGCAGTACTTC. This codes for CASSKRGAGPYEQYF.

The rearrangement links TRBV7-2 to TRBJ1-6, with TRBD1 matching over 7 bases. With V trimmed by 2 bases and J by 4 bases, 8 bases remained unmatched. Germline CDR1 SGHTA, CDR2 FQGNSA. The CDR3 length is 17 residues. The CDR3 region is CASSLHPAGGYNSPLHF. CDR3 DNA sequence: TGTGCCAGCAGCTTACACCCCGCAGGGGGTTATAATTCACCCCTCCACTTT.

As to this clone: The junction and the germline gene differ at one end; a read error may be behind it. V and J are TRBV5-6 and TRBJ2-3, with 9 nucleotides matching TRBD2. CDR1 is SGHDT and CDR2 is YYEEEE in the germline V gene. CDR3 length: 15 residues. CDR3 sequence reads: CASSLGLAITDTQYF. CDR3 sequence (DNA): TGTGCCAGCAGTTTGGGACTAGCCATCACAGATACGCAGTATTTT. The full variable domain, completed using reference TRBV5-6 and TRBJ2-3, is DAGVTQSPTHLIKTRGQQVTLRCSPKSGHDTVSWYQQALGQGPQFIFQYYEEEERQRGNFPDRFSGHQFPNYSSELNVNALLLGDSALYLCASSLGLAITDTQYFGPGTRLTVL.

This chain's CDR3 is CASSPRTGVEKLFF. DNA for the CDR3: TGCGCCAGCAGCCCCAGGACAGGGGTGGAAAAACTGTTTTTT. The V and J genes are TRBV5-1 and TRBJ1-4; 9 nucleotides line up with TRBD1. The CDR3 runs to 14 residues. V shed 4 bases, J shed 8 bases, and the junction held 6 bases outside the gene matches. Germline CDR1 and CDR2: SGHRS and YFSETQ.

The rearrangement joins TRBV27 to TRBJ1-1; 7 positions match TRBD1. V was clipped by 6 bases and J by 3 bases; unmatched bases: 7. Germline V gene sequence: CDR1 MNHEY, CDR2 SMNVEV (reference sequence). The CDR3 is 14 residues long. Here the CDR3 reads CASRRGLGDTEAFF. DNA for the CDR3: TGTGCCAGCAGAAGGGGGCTTGGGGACACTGAAGCTTTCTTT.

Written as DNA, the CDR3 is TGTGCCACCAGCAGAGTATCGGCTAGCGGGTGGATTAAGTACAATGAGCAGTTCTTC. It specifies CATSRVSASGWIKYNEQFF. The chain carries TRBV15 and TRBJ2-1; 8 bases match TRBD2. With V trimmed by 1 base and J by 4 bases, 15 bases remained unmatched. Germline CDR1 LNHNV, CDR2 YYDKDF (reference sequence). The CDR3 extends over 19 amino acids.

This clone was found once. This chain connects TRBV4-2 to TRBJ2-7, with TRBD2 identical over 7 bases. V shed 3 bases, J shed 2 bases, and the junction held 7 bases outside the gene matches. This CDR3 is 15 amino acids long. Looked up from germline, CDR1 is LGHNA and CDR2 is YNFKEQ. This chain's CDR3 is CASSHPGTTAYEQYF. The CDR3 nucleotides read TGTGCCAGCAGCCACCCCGGGACTACGGCCTACGAGCAGTACTTC.

This sequence joins TRBV6-8 and TRBJ2-7, with a weak D call TRBD2 (5 bases). This CDR3 comprises 16 residues. Trimming pared 1 base from V and 0 bases from J, leaving 13 bases between. Germline CDR1 is MNHGY and CDR2 is SAAAGT. CDR3 in DNA: TGTGCCAGCAGTTACTTACGAGCGGCAAGCTCCTACGAGCAGTACTTC. Translation gives CASSYLRAASSYEQYF.

The rearrangement links TRBV18 to TRBJ1-5, with 9 bases aligning to TRBD1. The CDR3 spans 14 residues. With 4 bases clipped from V and 7 bases from J, the junction kept 5 bases outside the gene matches. Germline-derived CDR1 and CDR2 are KGHSH and LQKENI. CDR3 protein: CASSQDRGGQPQHF. The CDR3 bases are TGTGCCAGCTCACAGGACAGGGGAGGGCAGCCCCAGCATTTT.

V is TRBV2 and J is TRBJ2-1, with 10 bases matching TRBD1. Losses at the gene ends were 10 bases for V and 4 bases for J; bases not matched to a gene: 7. The CDR3 spans 14 residues. Germline V CDR1 and CDR2: SNHLY, FYNNEI. The CDR3: CATTPGQGYNEQFF. CDR3 nucleotide sequence: TGTGCCACTACACCGGGACAGGGGTACAATGAGCAGTTCTTC.

The chain links TRBV9 to TRBJ2-2; no definite D call. Germline V gene data show CDR1 as SGDLS and CDR2 as YYNGEE. V lost 0 bases and J lost 0, with 9 bases in between. There are 16 residues in the CDR3. The CDR3, as DNA: TGTGCCAGCAGCGTAGGTTTAGCTGCGAACACCGGGGAGCTGTTTTTT. It is translated as CASSVGLAANTGELFF.

V usage is TRBV7-4 and J usage is TRBJ2-6; no clear D. Germline V lookup: CDR1 SGHVT, CDR2 SQSDAQ. Trimming cost V 5 bases and J 5 bases, with 22 bases left between them. The CDR3 sequence is 18 residues long. For the CDR3, the DNA is TGTGCCAGCAGCCAATCACACAGCTCACAAAGTCGGGCCAACGTCCTGACTTTC. Translated, it gives CASSQSHSSQSRANVLTF. The variable domain in full, with the rest retrieved from reference TRBV7-4 and TRBJ2-6, is GAGVSQSPRYKVAKRGRDVALRCDSISGHVTLYWYRQTLGQGSEVLTYSQSDAQRDKSGRPSGRFSAERPERSVSTLKIQRTEQGDSAVYLCASSQSHSSQSRANVLTFGAGSRLTVL.

The chain employs TRBV5-6 and TRBJ2-1; TRBD1 matches at 9 bases. The V gene end was trimmed by 3 bases and the J gene end by 6 bases; junction bases not matched to a gene: 4. This CDR3 is built from 14 residues. CDR1 is SGHDT and CDR2 is YYEEEE in the germline V gene. DNA for the CDR3: TGTGCCAGCAGCTCTCCGGGACAGGGCAATGAGCAGTTCTTC. Translation gives CASSSPGQGNEQFF.

The chain is built from TRBV4-1 and TRBJ2-5; TRBD1 matches at 9 bases. Germline V gives CDR1 MGHRA, CDR2 YSYEKL. The CDR3 is made up of 16 amino acids. The ends lost 1 base at V and 1 base at J; junction bases unmatched: 4. The CDR3 nucleotides read TGCGCCAGCAGCCAAGGCTGGGACAGGGCCCAAGAGACCCAGTACTTC. This codes for CASSQGWDRAQETQYF.

The CDR3 DNA reads as TGTGCCAGCAGCTTAGTCCCGCTCGACTATCTGCGATCCCAAGAGACCCAGTACTTC. Its translation: CASSLVPLDYLRSQETQYF. This rearrangement joins TRBV7-7 to TRBJ2-5; maybe TRBD2 (5 bases). The CDR3 is 19 amino acids. With 1 base removed from V and 1 base from J, the gap between germline ends came to 22 bases. The germline V gene encodes CDR1 SSHAT and CDR2 FNYEAQ (reference sequence).

This chain links TRBV28 with TRBJ1-3, with D possibly matching TRBD1 (5 bases). The length of the CDR3 is 19 residues. Germline V gene data show CDR1 as MDHEN and CDR2 as SYDVKM. Trimming stripped 1 base from V and 0 bases from J, with 19 bases between. The CDR3 coding sequence is TGTGCCAGCAGTTTATCCCTCGAACAGGAACTACACTCTGGAAACACCATATATTTT. Its protein is CASSLSLEQELHSGNTIYF.